This is a list of T cell receptor beta chains from one sample in a study of cytomegalovirus exposure and HLA in healthy donors. Some clones are missing from TCRdb's copy, which holds only in-frame ones; the method was immunoSEQ multiplex PCR. The table includes roughly 150,000 clones, around 80% detected once. The sequenced sample was PBMCs. Receptor source: a male donor in good health and CMV-seronegative. The CDR3 runs from the conserved cysteine through the conserved F or W. D genes are given only for firm matches. Clone size, where shown, is once, few, many, or a class for clones that have expanded.

v_call,d_call,clone_size,cdr3_length,j_call,cdr3_nt,cdr3_aa
TRBV6-1,.,few,13,TRBJ1-1,TGTGCCAGCAGTGAACACAGAAACACTGAAGCTTTCTTT,CASSEHRNTEAFF
TRBV4-2,TRBD1,.,14,TRBJ2-1,TGTGCCAGCAGCCCAAATGACAGGGGGAGTGAGCAGTTCTTC,CASSPNDRGSEQFF
TRBV5-1,TRBD1,.,15,TRBJ1-2,TGCGCCAGCAGCCCCTCCGGGACAGGGGTTTTTGGCTACACCTTC,CASSPSGTGVFGYTF
TRBV7-9,.,.,13,TRBJ2-5,TGTGCCAGCAGCTTACTCTCTCTGGAGACCCAGTACTTC,CASSLLSLETQYF
TRBV2,.,.,16,TRBJ1-5,TGTGCCAGCAGTGAAGGAGGTGGCAGGGTAGATCAGCCCCAGCATTTT,CASSEGGGRVDQPQHF
TRBV6-5,.,few,15,TRBJ1-2,TGTGCCAGCAGTTCGGCAGGGGCCTACCTCTATGGCTACACCTTC,CASSSAGAYLYGYTF
TRBV7-2,.,.,15,TRBJ1-5,TGTGCCAGCAGGCGGGACCTAGGGGGCAATCAGCCCCAGCATTTT,CASRRDLGGNQPQHF
TRBV5-1,.,.,14,TRBJ1-1,TGCGCCAGCAGCTTGGTTCGGGCGGGGACTGAAGCTTTCTTT,CASSLVRAGTEAFF
TRBV7-2,.,.,16,TRBJ2-2,TGTGCCAGCAGCCCCCTGGGGGGTCAGAACACCGGGGAGCTGTTTTTT,CASSPLGGQNTGELFF
TRBV5-1,TRBD2,.,14,TRBJ2-5,TGCGCCAGCAGCCCGACTAGCGGGGGGATTGAGCAGTACTTC,CASSPTSGGIEQYF
TRBV12-5,TRBD2,.,17,TRBJ2-2,TGTGCTAGTGGTACACTAGGACTAGCGGGGGACACCGGGGAGCTGTTTTTT,CASGTLGLAGDTGELFF
TRBV19,.,few,14,TRBJ2-2,TGTGCCAGTAGTATAAACAGGAACACCGGGGAGCTGTTTTTT,CASSINRNTGELFF
TRBV6-5,.,.,15,TRBJ2-3,TGTGCCAGCAGTTCCCGGGACACTCTCACAGATACGCAGTATTTT,CASSSRDTLTDTQYF
TRBV19,TRBD2,.,14,TRBJ2-7,TGTGCCAGTAGCCCTCGACTAGCCCCCTACGAGCAGTACTTC,CASSPRLAPYEQYF
TRBV5-8,TRBD1,.,15,TRBJ2-5,TGTGCCAGCAGCCCATGGCTAGGGGGCACTGAGACCCAGTACTTC,CASSPWLGGTETQYF
TRBV2,TRBD1,.,14,TRBJ1-2,TGTGCCAGCAGTGATGGACAGGGAGTCTATGGCTACACCTTC,CASSDGQGVYGYTF
TRBV28,.,.,14,TRBJ1-6,TGTGCCAGCATCCCTGGAGACTCCAATTCACCCCTCCACTTT,CASIPGDSNSPLHF
TRBV7-2,.,.,15,TRBJ1-1,TGTGCCAGCAGCTTCTCGTACGGGGTACAGATTGAAGCTTTCTTT,CASSFSYGVQIEAFF
TRBV6-5,.,.,16,TRBJ1-1,TGTGCCAGCAGTTTCTCCTTATACAGGGAGAACACTGAAGCTTTCTTT,CASSFSLYRENTEAFF
TRBV9,TRBD2,.,16,TRBJ2-5,TGTGCCAGCAGCGTTCAGCCCCGGGGGGGCACTGAGACCCAGTACTTC,CASSVQPRGGTETQYF
TRBV2,.,.,15,TRBJ2-1,TGTGCCAGCAGTGTACAGGGAATAGACTTCAATGAGCAGTTCTTC,CASSVQGIDFNEQFF
TRBV19,.,.,13,TRBJ2-7,TGTGCCAGTAGTCCCGACAGCGCCTACGAGCAGTACTTC,CASSPDSAYEQYF
TRBV15,.,.,15,TRBJ1-6,TGTGCCACCAGCAGAGGGCCGGAGGTAAATTCACCCCTCCACTTT,CATSRGPEVNSPLHF
TRBV7-9,TRBD2,.,19,TRBJ2-5,TGTGCCAGCAGCTCAACCCGGGGAACTAGCGGGGGGGAAGAAGAGACCCAGTACTTC,CASSSTRGTSGGEEETQYF
TRBV5-1,.,.,18,TRBJ1-4,TGCGCCAGCAGCTTGGGTGTCGGGGTGTCGCTACGTCAGGAAAAACTGTTTTTT,CASSLGVGVSLRQEKLFF
TRBV5-1,.,.,13,TRBJ2-7,TGCGCCAGCAGCTCGCAGGGATCCTACGAGCAGTACTTC,CASSSQGSYEQYF
TRBV9,.,.,15,TRBJ1-3,TGTGCCAGCAGCGGACGGACGGGAGGTGGAAACACCATATATTTT,CASSGRTGGGNTIYF
TRBV6-1,.,.,17,TRBJ1-2,TGTGCCAGCAGTGAAGCGGGGGGGGGCCGAGGGAGCTATGGCTACACCTTC,CASSEAGGGRGSYGYTF
TRBV6-1,TRBD1,.,15,TRBJ2-1,TGCGCCAGCACCCCCCCGGGACAGGGGTTCAATGAGCAGTTCTTC,CASTPPGQGFNEQFF
TRBV5-4,.,.,15,TRBJ2-3,TGTGCCAGCAGCTTAGGAGGGTGGGGCACAGATACGCAGTATTTT,CASSLGGWGTDTQYF
TRBV2,.,.,12,TRBJ2-5,TGTGCCAGCAAGGCAGGGAAAGAGACCCAGTACTTC,CASKAGKETQYF
TRBV5-5,TRBD1,.,15,TRBJ1-1,TGTGCCAGCAGTCGAACGACAGGGAAGATAGAACGAGCTTTCTTT,CASSRTTGKIERAFF
TRBV10-3,.,.,14,TRBJ1-2,TGTGCCATCAGTGCCCTCAGGGGATCTGAGGGCTACACCTTC,CAISALRGSEGYTF
TRBV29-1,TRBD1,.,11,TRBJ1-4,TGCAGCGTCCGGACAGGCGAAAAACTGTTTTTT,CSVRTGEKLFF
TRBV15,.,.,13,TRBJ2-5,TGTGCCACCAGCAGAGATCTCGGAGAGACCCAGTACTTC,CATSRDLGETQYF
TRBV19,.,.,18,TRBJ1-4,TGTGCCAGTAGTATAGATGTTCCTCCGTTGGCGGGGGATGAAAAACTGTTTTTT,CASSIDVPPLAGDEKLFF
TRBV5-5,TRBD2,once,17,TRBJ2-5,TGTGCCAGCAGCGCTGAGGTACCGCGGGGGGGCGGTGAGACCCAGTACTTC,CASSAEVPRGGGETQYF